This TCR beta chain was observed in a study of T-cell reconstitution after alpha-beta-depleted transplantation in children. This sample's TCRbeta library carried unique molecular identifier barcodes. TCRdb re-called the PCR reads with MiXCR, one entry per CDR3 protein. Here the sample spans approximately 400,000 distinct CDR3 sequences, approximately 11% being singletons. The CDR3 covers 14 residues. V shed 7 bases and J shed 6 bases, with 14 bases lying between them. Germline V lookup: CDR1 SGHRS, CDR2 YFSETQ. The specimen was PBMCs from the stem cell graft donor, collected from the stem cell graft. V and J are TRBV5-1 and TRBJ1-6, with unresolved D. The sequence derives from a human donor who donated a stem cell graft to a child with acute myeloid leukemia. This chain's CDR3 is CASRREGGNSPLHF. In DNA, the CDR3 is TGCGCCAGCCGAAGAGAGGGAGGTAATTCACCCCTCCACTTT.